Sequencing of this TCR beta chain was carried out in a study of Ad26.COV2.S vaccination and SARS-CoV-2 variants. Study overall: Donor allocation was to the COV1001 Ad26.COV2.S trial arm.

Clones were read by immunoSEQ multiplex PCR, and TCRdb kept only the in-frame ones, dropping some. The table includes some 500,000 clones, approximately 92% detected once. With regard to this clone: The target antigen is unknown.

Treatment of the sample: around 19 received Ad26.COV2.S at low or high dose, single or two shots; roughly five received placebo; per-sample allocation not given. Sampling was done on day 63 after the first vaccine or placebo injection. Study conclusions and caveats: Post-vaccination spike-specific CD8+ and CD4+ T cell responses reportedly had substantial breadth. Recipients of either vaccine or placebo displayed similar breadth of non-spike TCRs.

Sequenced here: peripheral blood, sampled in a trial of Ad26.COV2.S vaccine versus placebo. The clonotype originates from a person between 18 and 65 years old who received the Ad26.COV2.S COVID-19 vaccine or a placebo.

The CDR3 bases are TGTGCCAGCAGCGTAGGAGTTCGGGAGGAAAAACTGTTTTTT. This gives the protein CASSVGVREEKLFF. The chain combines TRBV9 with TRBJ1-4; D is ambiguous. Between the trimmed V and J ends, which lost 0 bases and 8 bases, there was a span of 11 bases. Per germline, CDR1 SGDLS and CDR2 YYNGEE. The CDR3 runs to 14 residues.